Reported below is one TCR beta chain. Germline CDR1 is LGHNA and CDR2 is YNFKEQ. The V end was cut by 3 bases, the J end by 0 bases, with 20 bases between. The CDR3 is 18 amino acids. The data were taken from a study of blood T cell repertoires in COVID-19. The overall study: There were acute and convalescent COVID-19 samples, and they came from the United States, Italy and Spain. T cells, B-cell-depleted T cells, or PBMCs supplied cDNA or gDNA.

Per the study methods: Amplifying reference gene primers gave estimates of nucleated cell counts. The method was immunoSEQ multiplex PCR; TCRdb's version includes in-frame clones alone and lacks a portion of them. That table gives V, J and clone size, and the DNA gave D and trimming. The sample yields 68,000 or so clones, about 74% seen once. This receptor was taken from a human donor in a cohort sampled during active COVID-19. V usage is TRBV4-2 and J usage is TRBJ2-5; D perhaps matches TRBD2 (6 bases). Source material: peripheral blood. In DNA form, the CDR3 reads TGTGCCAGCAGCCAGACCGGGGCGCCCGGCGGGGACCAAGAGACCCAGTACTTC. This encodes CASSQTGAPGGDQETQYF.